This entry lists 9 T cell receptor beta chains sequenced from one sample in a study of cytomegalovirus exposure and HLA in healthy donors. The PCR had 60 Vbeta and 13 Jbeta primers. Data came from immunoSEQ multiplex PCR; TCRdb stores just in-frame clones and leaves some out. Of about 150,000 clones in the sample, 65% to 85% are singletons; the top ten hold around 6.6%. Sample: PBMCs. Source of these receptors: a male donor in good health and CMV-seropositive.

The chain combines TRBV9 with TRBJ2-7; weak D call: TRBD2 (5 bases). The V end was cut by 0 bases, the J end by 7 bases, with 14 bases between. The CDR3 has 14 amino acids. Germline lookup yields CDR1 SGDLS and CDR2 YYNGEE. CDR3 sequence (DNA): TGTGCCAGCAGCGTAGGCGGACGGGGAGAGGAGCAGTACTTC. It yields the protein CASSVGGRGEEQYF.

This clone was seen more than once but under ten times. The J gene is TRBJ2-1, the V gene TRBV27; maybe TRBD1 (5 bases). Looked up from germline, CDR1 is MNHEY and CDR2 is SMNVEV (reference sequence). V was trimmed by 2 bases and J by 5 bases, leaving 16 bases between them. The CDR3 extends over 16 amino acids. CDR3 amino acids: CASSLIVGQGNNEQFF. The CDR3 DNA sequence: TGTGCCAGCAGTTTAATCGTGGGTCAGGGAAACAATGAGCAGTTCTTC.

This chain uses TRBV6-4 with TRBJ2-1; 7 positions match TRBD2. The germline V gene has CDR1 MRHNA and CDR2 SNTAGT. V lost 4 bases and J lost 5; bases outside the gene matches: 5. CDR3 size: 14 residues. For the CDR3, the DNA is TGTGCCAGCAGTGTTGCGGGAGAGGACAATGAGCAGTTCTTC. It is translated as CASSVAGEDNEQFF.

The gene calls are TRBV7-9 and TRBJ2-1; D unclear. From germline, CDR1 is SEHNR and CDR2 FQNEAQ (reference sequence). V was clipped by 5 bases and J by 9 bases, with 11 bases between them. This CDR3 is 12 amino acids long. The CDR3 loop reads CASSEQVIEQFF. CDR3 coding DNA: TGTGCCAGCAGCGAACAAGTCATTGAGCAGTTCTTC.

The chain recombines TRBV20-1 with TRBJ2-2; D ambiguous. This CDR3 has 11 residues. V dropped 4 bases and J dropped 7 bases, with 7 bases sitting between them. CDR1 is DFQATT and CDR2 is SNEGSKA in the germline V gene (reference sequence). The CDR3: CSAIRIGELFF. The CDR3, as DNA: TGCAGTGCTATCCGTATCGGGGAGCTGTTTTTT.

The V and J genes are TRBV6-4 and TRBJ2-1, with D possibly TRBD2 on 6 matching bases. This CDR3 region has 16 residues. Trimming stripped 4 bases from V and 1 base from J, with 14 bases between. The germline gives CDR1 MRHNA, CDR2 SNTAGT. CDR3 coding DNA: TGTGCCAGCAGTGCGACTTTCGCGGGATCCTACAATGAGCAGTTCTTC. Translating it yields CASSATFAGSYNEQFF.

J is TRBJ2-2 and V is TRBV29-1; D unclear. Germline V gene data show CDR1 as SQVTM and CDR2 as ANQGSEA. This CDR3 has 11 residues. The V end was cut by 5 bases, the J end by 6 bases, with 7 bases between. The CDR3 coding sequence is TGCAGCGTTCTATGGTCCGGGGAGCTGTTTTTT. It encodes CSVLWSGELFF.

In DNA, the CDR3 is TGTGCCTGGAGCTGGAGTTATGAGCAGTTCTTC. It specifies CAWSWSYEQFF. V and J are TRBV30 and TRBJ2-1, with no clear D. CDR3 length: 11 residues. Germline V CDR1 and CDR2: GTSNPN, SVGIG (reference sequence). The germline V and J ends were trimmed by 3 bases and 8 bases, with 8 bases remaining between them.

This chain uses TRBV7-9 with TRBJ1-1; the D gene is possibly TRBD1 (6 bases). This CDR3 is 15 amino acids long. Trimming shortened V by 1 base and J by 0 bases, and 9 bases separated the two germline ends. Germline V gene lookup returns CDR1 SEHNR and CDR2 FQNEAQ (reference sequence). CDR3 DNA sequence: TGTGCCAGCAGCTTAGAAGGGGGTATGAACACTGAAGCTTTCTTT. It yields the protein CASSLEGGMNTEAFF. Supplemented by reference TRBV7-9 and TRBJ1-1, the full variable domain reads DTGVSQNPRHKITKRGQNVTFRCDPISEHNRLYWYRQTLGQGPEFLTYFQNEAQLEKSRLLSDRFSAERPKGSFSTLEIQRTEQGDSAMYLCASSLEGGMNTEAFFGQGTRLTVV.